This T cell receptor beta chain was captured in a study of response to subunit inactivated influenza vaccine. Study-wide findings and caveats: Each seasonal influenza vaccination, the authors suggested, recruits few new T cells.

This clonotype appeared many times. Its matching antigen is unknown. One entry per CDR3 protein, called by TCRdb with MiXCR from the RT-PCR reads. The top ten clones hold approximately 10% of a sample with 250,000 to 350,000 distinct CDR3 sequences, about 20% of them seen once. V lost 1 base and J 2 bases, leaving 17 bases between the germline ends. CDR1 is DFQATT and CDR2 is SNEGSKA in the germline V gene (reference sequence). The CDR3 sequence is 16 residues long. J is TRBJ1-2 and V is TRBV20-1; no reliable D call. Sequencing used PBMCs from blood, obtained approximately 20 months after vaccination. This TCR came from a man in his fifties or sixties who received an inactivated influenza vaccine. The CDR3, as DNA: TGCAGTGCTAGAGGGATTGCTGGGGATGTAAACTATGGCTACACCTTC. Translated: CSARGIAGDVNYGYTF.